Given below is one T cell receptor (beta chain) in context. Produced via immunoSEQ multiplex PCR; TCRdb's table is partial and in-frame only. The sample includes roughly 360,000 clones, around four fifths of them seen just once. The sample is drawn from a study of blood T cell repertoires in COVID-19. Study-level information: Material from acute and convalescent COVID-19 was sourced from the United States, Italy and Spain.

Individuals drawn from 24 US areas were about 18 to 95 years old. Clinical history reported by participants formed the basis on which cohorts were assigned. The receptor was derived from a woman aged 45-65 years who had recovered from COVID-19. The sample was PBMCs or T cells enriched from blood (not recorded which).

CDR3 sequence: CASRQDYNSPLHF. The DNA for the CDR3 is TGTGCCAGCAGACAGGACTATAATTCACCCCTCCACTTT. J is TRBJ1-6 and V is TRBV6-4, with D maybe TRBD1 (5 bases). Trimming took off 6 bases at V and 3 bases at J, with 6 bases between the two ends. Germline assignment: CDR1 MRHNA and CDR2 SNTAGT. The CDR3 covers 13 residues.